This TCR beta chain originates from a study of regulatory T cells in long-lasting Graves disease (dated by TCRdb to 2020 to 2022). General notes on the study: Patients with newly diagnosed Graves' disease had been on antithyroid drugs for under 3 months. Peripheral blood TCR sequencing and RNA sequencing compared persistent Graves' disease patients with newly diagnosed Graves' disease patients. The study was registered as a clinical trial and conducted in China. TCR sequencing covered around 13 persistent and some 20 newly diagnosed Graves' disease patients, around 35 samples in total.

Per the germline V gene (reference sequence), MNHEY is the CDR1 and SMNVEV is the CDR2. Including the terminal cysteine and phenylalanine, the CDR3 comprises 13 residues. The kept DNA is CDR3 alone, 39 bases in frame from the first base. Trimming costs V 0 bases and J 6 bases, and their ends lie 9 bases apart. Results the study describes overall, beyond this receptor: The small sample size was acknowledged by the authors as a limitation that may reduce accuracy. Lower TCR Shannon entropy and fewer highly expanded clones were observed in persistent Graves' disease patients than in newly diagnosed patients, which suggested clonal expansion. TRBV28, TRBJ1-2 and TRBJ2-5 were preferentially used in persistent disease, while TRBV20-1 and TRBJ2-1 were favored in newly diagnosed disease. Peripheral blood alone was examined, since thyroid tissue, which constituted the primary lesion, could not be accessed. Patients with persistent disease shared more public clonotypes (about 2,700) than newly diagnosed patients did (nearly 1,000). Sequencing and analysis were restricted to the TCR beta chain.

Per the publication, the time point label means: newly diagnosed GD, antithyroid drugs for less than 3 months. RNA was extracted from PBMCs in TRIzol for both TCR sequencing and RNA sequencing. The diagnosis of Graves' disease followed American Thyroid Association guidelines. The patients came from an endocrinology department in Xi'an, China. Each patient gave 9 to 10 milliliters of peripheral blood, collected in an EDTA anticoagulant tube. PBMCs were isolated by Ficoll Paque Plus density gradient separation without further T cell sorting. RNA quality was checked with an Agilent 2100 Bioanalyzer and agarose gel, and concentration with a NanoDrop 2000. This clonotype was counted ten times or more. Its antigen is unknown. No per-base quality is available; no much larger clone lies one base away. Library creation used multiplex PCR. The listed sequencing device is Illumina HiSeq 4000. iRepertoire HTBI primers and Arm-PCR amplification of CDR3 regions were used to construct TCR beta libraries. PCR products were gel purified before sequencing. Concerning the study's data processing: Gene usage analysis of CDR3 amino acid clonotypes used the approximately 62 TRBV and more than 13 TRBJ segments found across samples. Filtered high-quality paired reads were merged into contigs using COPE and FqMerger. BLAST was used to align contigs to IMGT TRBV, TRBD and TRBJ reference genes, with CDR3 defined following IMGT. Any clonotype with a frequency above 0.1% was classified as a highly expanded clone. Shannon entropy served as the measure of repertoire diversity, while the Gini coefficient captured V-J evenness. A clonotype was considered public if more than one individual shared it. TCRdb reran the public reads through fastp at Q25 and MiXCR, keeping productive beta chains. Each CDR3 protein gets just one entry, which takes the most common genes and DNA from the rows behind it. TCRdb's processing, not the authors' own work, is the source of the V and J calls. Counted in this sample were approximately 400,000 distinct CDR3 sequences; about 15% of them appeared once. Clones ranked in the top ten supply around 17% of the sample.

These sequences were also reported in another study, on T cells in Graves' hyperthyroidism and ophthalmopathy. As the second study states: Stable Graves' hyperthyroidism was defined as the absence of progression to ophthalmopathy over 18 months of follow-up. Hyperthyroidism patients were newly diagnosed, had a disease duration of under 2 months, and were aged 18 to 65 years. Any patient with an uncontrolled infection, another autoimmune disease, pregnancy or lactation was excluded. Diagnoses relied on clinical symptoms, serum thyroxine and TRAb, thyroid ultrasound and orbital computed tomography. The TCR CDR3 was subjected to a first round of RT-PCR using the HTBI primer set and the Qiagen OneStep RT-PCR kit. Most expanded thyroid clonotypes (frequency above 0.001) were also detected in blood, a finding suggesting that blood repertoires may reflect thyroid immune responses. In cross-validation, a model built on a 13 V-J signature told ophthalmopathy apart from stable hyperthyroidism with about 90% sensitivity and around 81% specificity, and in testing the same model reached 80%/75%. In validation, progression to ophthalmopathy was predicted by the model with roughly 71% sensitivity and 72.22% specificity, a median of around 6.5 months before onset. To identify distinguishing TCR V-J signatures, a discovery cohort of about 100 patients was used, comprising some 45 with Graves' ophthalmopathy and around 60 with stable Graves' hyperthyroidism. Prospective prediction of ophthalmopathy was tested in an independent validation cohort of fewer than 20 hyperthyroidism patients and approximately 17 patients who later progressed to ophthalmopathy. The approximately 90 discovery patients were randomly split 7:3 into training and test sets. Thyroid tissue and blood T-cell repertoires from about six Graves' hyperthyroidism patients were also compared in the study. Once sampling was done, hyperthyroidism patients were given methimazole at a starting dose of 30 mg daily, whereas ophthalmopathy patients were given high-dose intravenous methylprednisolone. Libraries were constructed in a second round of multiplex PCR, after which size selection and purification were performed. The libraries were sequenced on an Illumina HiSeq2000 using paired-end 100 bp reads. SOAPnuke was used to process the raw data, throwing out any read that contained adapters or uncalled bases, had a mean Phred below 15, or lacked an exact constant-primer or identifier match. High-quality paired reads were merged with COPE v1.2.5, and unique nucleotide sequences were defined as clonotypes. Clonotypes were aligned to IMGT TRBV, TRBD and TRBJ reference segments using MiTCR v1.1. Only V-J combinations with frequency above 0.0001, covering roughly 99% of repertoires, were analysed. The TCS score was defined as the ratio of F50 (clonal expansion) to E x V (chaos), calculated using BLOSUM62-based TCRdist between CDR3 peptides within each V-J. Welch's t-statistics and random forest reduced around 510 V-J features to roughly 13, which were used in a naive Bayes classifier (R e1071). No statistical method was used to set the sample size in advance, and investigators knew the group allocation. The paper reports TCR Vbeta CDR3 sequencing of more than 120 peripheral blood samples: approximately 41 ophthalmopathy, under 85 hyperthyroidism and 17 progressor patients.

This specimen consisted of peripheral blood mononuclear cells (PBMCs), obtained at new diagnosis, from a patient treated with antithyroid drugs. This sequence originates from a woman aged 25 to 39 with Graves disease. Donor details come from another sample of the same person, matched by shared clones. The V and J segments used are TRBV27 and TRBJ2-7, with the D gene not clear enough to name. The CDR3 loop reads CASSLSSNIEQYF. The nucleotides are TGTGCCAGCAGTTTATCCAGCAATATCGAGCAGTACTTC.